This T cell receptor beta chain was identified in a study of blood T cell repertoires in COVID-19. In the study overall: Sources were T cells, B-cell-depleted T cells, or PBMCs; the material itself was cDNA or gDNA.

Per the authors' pipeline: Researchers report that nucleated cell counts were estimated from reference gene primer amplification. Data came from immunoSEQ multiplex PCR; TCRdb stores just in-frame clones and leaves some out. Clone size and V and J calls were adopted from that table, with D and trimming inferred from the DNA. The sample shows about 190,000 clones, about 88% of them seen only once. V shed 6 bases and J shed 3 bases, with 12 bases lying between them. The CDR3 runs to 14 residues. Germline V gene lookup returns CDR1 MNHNY and CDR2 SVGAGI (reference sequence). Only a few counts were recorded for this clone.

The sequencing input was peripheral blood. The source of this sequence is a woman in her thirties or forties who had recovered from COVID-19. V is TRBV6-6 and J is TRBJ2-1; D gene uncertain. The CDR3 DNA is TGTGCCAGCAGCGGAGCGCAGCTCTACAATGAGCAGTTCTTC. It specifies CASSGAQLYNEQFF.